This T cell receptor (beta chain) was sequenced during a study of OX40 agonist ivuxolimab in advanced cancers. Background on the study: Previous treatment with anti-PD-1, anti-PD-L1 or anti-CTLA-4 therapy was allowed; 40% had received some.

This CDR3 has 15 amino acids. The germline CDR1 and CDR2 sequences are SGHRS and YFSETQ. V was clipped by 0 bases and J by 4 bases; unmatched bases: 6. Findings and limits, study-wide: CD4+ and CD8+ blood T cells expanded clonally by week 6 at 0.1 to 3.0 mg/kg. CD4+ T cells averaged fewer expanded clones than CD8+ T cells.

TCRdb's copy holds only in-frame clones and misses some; the assay was immunoSEQ multiplex PCR. The sample lists about 42,000 clones, approximately 78% occurring once. This clone was picked up a small number of times. What it binds is not known. The TCR comes from an adult with an advanced solid tumor such as melanoma, head and neck, liver or kidney cancer. This chain connects TRBV5-1 to TRBJ1-1; 7 bases map to TRBD1. Here the sequenced sample was CD4+ or CD8+ T cells sorted from blood, taken in a trial of the OX40 agonist ivuxolimab. For the CDR3, the DNA is TGCGCCAGCAGCTTGGAAGGGACAGCTTTCACTGAAGCTTTCTTT. Its translation is CASSLEGTAFTEAFF.